The 21 T cell receptor beta chains below were found in one sample sequenced in a study of shared clonotypes between healthy human individuals. The method was immunoSEQ multiplex PCR; TCRdb's version includes in-frame clones alone and lacks a portion of them. The table lists millions of clones, around 96% of them singletons, with more than 0.95% in the top ten. Naive-designated CD8 cells lacked CD45RO, were positively enriched for CCR7, and omitted terminally differentiated effector memory CD45RA+ cells. The specimen sequenced was naive CD8+ T cells sorted from blood. These receptors were obtained from a young man in good health.

The V call is TRBV2, the J call TRBJ1-4, with D unresolved. Trimming took off 10 bases at V and 0 bases at J, with 15 bases between the two ends. From germline, CDR1 is SNHLY and CDR2 FYNNEI. The CDR3 is 15 amino acids. CDR3 sequence reads: CATPGRDATNEKLFF. CDR3 nucleotides: TGTGCCACCCCCGGGAGGGATGCAACTAATGAAAAACTGTTTTTT. The full variable domain, rest sourced from reference TRBV2 and TRBJ1-4, is EPEVTQTPSHQVTQMGQEVILRCVPISNHLYFYWYRQILGQKVEFLVSFYNNEISEKSEIFDDQFSVERPDGSNFTLKIRSTKLEDSAMYFCATPGRDATNEKLFFGSGTQLSVL.

The chain uses TRBV30 and TRBJ1-5; D not certain. CDR1 and CDR2 from the germline V gene are GTSNPN and SVGIG (reference sequence). CDR3 size: 13 residues. V was pared by 4 bases and J by 0 bases, with 7 bases between. The CDR3 protein is CAWTGSSNQPQHF. The CDR3 DNA follows: TGTGCCTGGACAGGAAGTAGCAATCAGCCCCAGCATTTT.

About this clone itself: This same CDR3 is encoded by further DNA sequences in the sample. The chain combines TRBV19 with TRBJ1-5; D unresolved. Germline lookup yields CDR1 LNHDA and CDR2 SQIVND (reference sequence). The CDR3 consists of 14 residues. V shed 3 bases and J shed 3 bases, with 9 bases lying between them. The CDR3 protein is CASSIREYNQPQHF. In DNA form, the CDR3 reads TGTGCCAGTAGTATTAGGGAATACAATCAGCCCCAGCATTTT.

The chain couples TRBV6-1 to TRBJ2-1, with TRBD1 matching over 7 bases. The ends lost 0 bases at V and 7 bases at J; junction bases unmatched: 6. Germline-derived CDR1 and CDR2 are MNHNS and SASEGT. The CDR3 has 15 amino acids. CDR3 in DNA: TGTGCCAGCAGTGAAGCCGGGACAGTGGGGAATGAGCAGTTCTTC. It encodes CASSEAGTVGNEQFF.

The CDR3 DNA sequence: TGTGCCAGCAGACCAGAAGGAGAGGAAAAACTGTTTTTT. This encodes CASRPEGEEKLFF. This sequence joins TRBV7-6 and TRBJ1-4; D gene uncertain. Germline assignment: CDR1 SGHVS and CDR2 FNYEAQ. This CDR3 comprises 13 residues. V was cut by 6 bases and J by 8 bases, with 13 bases left in between.

With respect to this clone: Other nucleotide sequences from this sample produce the same CDR3. V and J are TRBV6-1 and TRBJ2-7; perhaps TRBD1 as D (5 bases). V lost 2 bases to trimming and J lost 2 bases, with 7 bases between them. This CDR3 has 13 amino acids. The germline CDR1 and CDR2 sequences are MNHNS and SASEGT. Here the CDR3 reads CASSETGTYEQYF. For the CDR3, the DNA is TGTGCCAGCAGTGAAACAGGCACCTACGAGCAGTACTTC.

Note on this clone: This same CDR3 is encoded by further DNA sequences in the sample. The chain joins TRBV9 to TRBJ2-7; 8 positions match TRBD2. The ends lost 4 bases at V and 3 bases at J; junction bases unmatched: 6. This CDR3 region has 14 residues. Looked up from germline, CDR1 is SGDLS and CDR2 is YYNGEE. The CDR3: CASSPGTSHYEQYF. CDR3 coding DNA: TGTGCCAGCAGCCCAGGGACTAGTCACTACGAGCAGTACTTC. Full variable domain (missing parts from reference TRBV9 and TRBJ2-7): DSGVTQTPKHLITATGQRVTLRCSPRSGDLSVYWYQQSLDQGLQFLIQYYNGEERAKGNILERFSAQQFPDLHSELNLSSLELGDSALYFCASSPGTSHYEQYFGPGTRLTVT.

The chain joins TRBV13 to TRBJ1-1; perhaps TRBD1 as D (6 bases). CDR3 size: 15 residues. Germline CDR1 reads PRHDT; CDR2 reads FYEKMQ (reference sequence). V gave up 3 bases and J gave up 3 bases, with 14 bases separating them. CDR3 amino acids: CASSFTGIADTEAFF. As DNA, the CDR3 is TGTGCCAGCAGCTTCACAGGGATAGCGGACACTGAAGCTTTCTTT.

This chain connects TRBV28 to TRBJ2-1; D not certain. V shed 3 bases and J shed 2 bases, with 5 bases lying between them. The CDR3 is made up of 13 amino acids. Germline lookup yields CDR1 MDHEN and CDR2 SYDVKM. CDR3 in amino acids: CASSFETYNEQFF. The CDR3 nucleotides are TGTGCCAGCAGTTTCGAGACCTACAATGAGCAGTTCTTC.

The genes are TRBV6-6 and TRBJ1-2, with D possibly being TRBD1 (5 bases). CDR3 length equals 16 residues. V shed 2 bases and J shed 3 bases, with 16 bases lying between them. CDR1 is MNHNY, CDR2 SVGAGI, per germline (reference sequence). The CDR3 DNA is TGTGCCAGCAGTTACACCGGGGGAGGAGAAGACTATGGCTACACCTTC. Translating gives CASSYTGGGEDYGYTF.

The DNA for the CDR3 is TGTGCCAGCAGTCCGACAGGGTACGAGCAGTTCTTC. Translation: CASSPTGYEQFF. The chain carries TRBV27 and TRBJ2-1; 7 bases align to TRBD1. The CDR3 runs to 12 residues. Germline V gene sequence: CDR1 MNHEY, CDR2 SMNVEV (reference sequence). V shed 5 bases, J shed 10 bases, and the junction held 5 bases outside the gene matches.

J is TRBJ2-7 and V is TRBV29-1; D gene uncertain. V was shortened by 4 bases and J by 0 bases, with 16 bases between the two germline ends. This CDR3 comprises 15 residues. Germline CDR1 SQVTM, CDR2 ANQGSEA. Here the CDR3 DNA reads TGCAGCGTTGTAAAAACATACAGTCTCTCCTACGAGCAGTACTTC. Translated: CSVVKTYSLSYEQYF.

The chain recombines TRBV27 with TRBJ2-7, with D hard to call. The germline V gene has CDR1 MNHEY and CDR2 SMNVEV (reference sequence). V was pared by 5 bases and J by 0 bases, with 23 bases between. The CDR3 totals 18 residues. CDR3 region: CASSPTPLTDHNSYEQYF. The CDR3 nucleotides read TGTGCCAGCAGTCCGACCCCTTTGACTGACCATAACTCCTACGAGCAGTACTTC.

J is TRBJ2-3 and V is TRBV7-8; the match to TRBD2 covers 9 bases. Unmatched junction bases numbered 4, after V lost 0 bases and J lost 3 bases. Germline V lookup: CDR1 SGHVS, CDR2 FQNEAQ. The CDR3 consists of 16 residues. CDR3 coding DNA: TGTGCCAGCAGCTTAGCGAAGGGACTAGCAACAGATACGCAGTATTTT. Amino acids: CASSLAKGLATDTQYF. Full variable domain (remainder filled in from reference TRBV7-8 and TRBJ2-3): GAGVSQSPRYKVAKRGQDVALRCDPISGHVSLFWYQQALGQGPEFLTYFQNEAQLDKSGLPSDRFFAERPEGSVSTLKIQRTQQEDSAVYLCASSLAKGLATDTQYFGPGTRLTVL.

The chain recombines TRBV10-1 with TRBJ2-1; TRBD2 matches 7 bases. The V segment lost 2 bases and the J segment 0 bases; nucleotides outside the gene matches: 1. The germline V gene encodes CDR1 WNHNN and CDR2 SYGVQD (reference sequence). This CDR3 spans 15 amino acids. This CDR3 reads CASSEGGVSYNEQFF. CDR3 bases: TGCGCCAGCAGTGAGGGGGGGGTCTCCTACAATGAGCAGTTCTTC.

The J gene is TRBJ1-2, the V gene TRBV30, with D possibly TRBD1 on 5 matching bases. This CDR3 has 12 amino acids. The germline V and J ends were trimmed by 0 bases and 6 bases, with 8 bases remaining between them. CDR1 is GTSNPN, CDR2 SVGIG, per germline (reference sequence). The CDR3 DNA is TGTGCCTGGAGTGTGGCCAGGGATGGCTACACCTTC. Translating it yields CAWSVARDGYTF.

The chain is built from TRBV6-5 and TRBJ1-2; tentative D call: TRBD1 (5 bases). Trimming removed 6 bases at V and 4 bases at J, with 15 bases between. The CDR3 contains 14 residues. CDR1 MNHEY and CDR2 SVGAGI come from the germline V gene. The CDR3 loop is CASRPGGESYGYTF. The CDR3 coding sequence is TGTGCCAGCAGACCGGGGGGGGAGAGCTATGGCTACACCTTC.

J is TRBJ1-5 and V is TRBV19, with D maybe TRBD1 (5 bases). The CDR3 has 16 amino acids. Trimming pared 3 bases from V and 0 bases from J, leaving 12 bases between. The germline V gene encodes CDR1 LNHDA and CDR2 SQIVND (reference sequence). CDR3 DNA: TGTGCCAGTAGTATGGGGCAGGGCTATAGCAATCAGCCCCAGCATTTT. Protein product: CASSMGQGYSNQPQHF.

V gene TRBV4-1 combines with J gene TRBJ1-1; 9 nucleotides agree with TRBD1. Germline V lookup: CDR1 MGHRA, CDR2 YSYEKL. The CDR3 loop spans 16 amino acids. The junction had 9 bases not matched to a gene; V was cut back by 4 bases and J by 3 bases. The CDR3 DNA reads TGCGCCAGCAGCCGAGCATCCACAGGGGGCTACACTGAAGCTTTCTTT. Translating it yields CASSRASTGGYTEAFF.

This sequence joins TRBV11-1 and TRBJ2-3, with D possibly TRBD1 on 6 matching bases. V was shortened by 4 bases and J by 2 bases, with 13 bases between the two germline ends. This CDR3 spans 15 amino acids. Germline CDR1 and CDR2: SGHAT and FQDESV (reference sequence). The CDR3 bases are TGTGCCAGCAGCTCCTGGACAGACACCACAGATACGCAGTATTTT. The encoded protein is CASSSWTDTTDTQYF.

This chain connects TRBV14 to TRBJ2-2; either TRBD1 or TRBD2 may supply D (5 bases each). Per the germline V gene, CDR1 is SGHDN and CDR2 is FVKESK. This CDR3 is 15 amino acids long. The germline V and J ends were trimmed by 2 bases and 5 bases, with 12 bases remaining between them. As DNA, the CDR3 is TGTGCCAGCAGCCAACAGGGAGAGGAAACCGGGGAGCTGTTTTTT. This codes for CASSQQGEETGELFF.